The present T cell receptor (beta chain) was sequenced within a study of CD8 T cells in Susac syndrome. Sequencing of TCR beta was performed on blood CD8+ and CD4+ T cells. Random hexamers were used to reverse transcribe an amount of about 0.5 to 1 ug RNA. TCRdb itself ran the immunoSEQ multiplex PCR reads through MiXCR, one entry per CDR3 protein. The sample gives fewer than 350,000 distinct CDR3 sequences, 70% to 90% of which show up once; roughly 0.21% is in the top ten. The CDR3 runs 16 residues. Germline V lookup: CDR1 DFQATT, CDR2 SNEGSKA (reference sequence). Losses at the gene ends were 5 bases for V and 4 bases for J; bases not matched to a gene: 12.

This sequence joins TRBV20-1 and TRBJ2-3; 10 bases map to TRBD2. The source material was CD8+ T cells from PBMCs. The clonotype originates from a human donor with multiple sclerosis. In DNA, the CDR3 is TGCAGTGCTCAGCACCGACTAGCGGGTCCCGCAGATACGCAGTATTTT. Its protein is CSAQHRLAGPADTQYF.